The T cell receptor beta chain under discussion was sequenced for a study of blood T cell repertoires in COVID-19. About the study: Collection of acute and convalescent COVID-19 samples took place in the United States, Italy and Spain. In each case, the material was cDNA or gDNA derived from T cells, B-cell-depleted T cells, or PBMCs.

Per the study methods: Reference gene primer amplification gave estimated nucleated cell counts. TCRdb's copy holds only in-frame clones and misses some; the assay was immunoSEQ multiplex PCR. The V and J calls and clone size were taken over from that table, and D and trimming were inferred from the DNA. The repertoire includes about 120,000 clones, 75% to 85% of them detected once, and 9% to 13% sits in the top ten. Germline loops: CDR1 MNHEY, CDR2 SMNVEV (reference sequence). CDR3 length: 15 amino acids. The ends were cut back, 4 bases at V and 0 bases at J, with 13 bases in the middle. Sequencing used peripheral blood. This clonotype originated in a human donor in a cohort sampled during active COVID-19. The genes are TRBV27 and TRBJ2-7, with a possible D match to TRBD2 (6 bases). The CDR3 is CASSSLGRYSYEQYF. The CDR3 DNA reads as TGTGCCAGCAGTTCCTTAGGGAGGTACTCCTACGAGCAGTACTTC.